Listed here are 18 T cell receptor beta chains from one sample, sequenced in a study of cytomegalovirus exposure and HLA in healthy donors. Assay: immunoSEQ multiplex PCR; the TCRdb copy retains only in-frame clones and omits some. Of under 250,000 clones listed, about 81% are singletons. Sequenced sample: PBMCs. The receptors shown here come from a woman in her thirties in good health and CMV-seronegative.

J is TRBJ1-2 and V is TRBV7-2; tentatively, D is TRBD1 (6 bases). Looked up from germline, CDR1 is SGHTA and CDR2 is FQGNSA. V was shortened by 4 bases and J by 2 bases, with 8 bases between the two germline ends. The length of the CDR3 is 13 residues. The CDR3 region is CASSSGQNYGYTF. The CDR3, as DNA: TGTGCCAGCAGCTCCGGACAGAACTATGGCTACACCTTC. Full variable domain (missing parts from reference TRBV7-2 and TRBJ1-2): GAGVSQSPSNKVTEKGKDVELRCDPISGHTALYWYRQSLGQGLEFLIYFQGNSAPDKSGLPSDRFSAERTGGSVSTLTIQRTQQEDSAVYLCASSSGQNYGYTFGSGTRLTVV.

The V call is TRBV30, the J call TRBJ1-2, with 7 bases matching TRBD1. The V gene end was trimmed by 7 bases and the J gene end by 7 bases; junction bases not matched to a gene: 9. Germline values: CDR1 GTSNPN, CDR2 SVGIG (reference sequence). The CDR3 length is 12 residues. CDR3 DNA: TGTGCCTCAACAGGGGTAGCTGGTGGCTACACCTTC. As protein: CASTGVAGGYTF.

This clone was observed once. This chain uses TRBV11-2 with TRBJ2-5; maybe TRBD2 (6 bases). Germline CDR1 SGHAT, CDR2 FQNNGV. This CDR3 spans 15 amino acids. V was trimmed by 6 bases and J by 5 bases, leaving 19 bases between them. Here the CDR3 DNA reads TGTGCCAGCAGACTAAACGTATGGGGGAGGGAGACCCAGTACTTC. Encoded protein: CASRLNVWGRETQYF.

J is TRBJ1-5 and V is TRBV27; 9 bases line up with TRBD1. Germline assignment: CDR1 MNHEY and CDR2 SMNVEV (reference sequence). The CDR3 has 13 amino acids. The trim removed 5 bases at V and 16 bases at J, leaving 12 bases unmatched. CDR3 residues: CASSLKRTGDPHF. The CDR3 coding sequence is TGTGCCAGCAGTCTAAAAAGGACAGGGGATCCCCATTTT.

The chain links TRBV15 to TRBJ2-1; maybe TRBD2 (6 bases). In germline, CDR1 is LNHNV, CDR2 YYDKDF (reference sequence). The CDR3 covers 17 residues. V lost 2 bases to trimming and J lost 8 bases, with 22 bases between them. The CDR3: CATSRYYGRSGGDEQFF. The CDR3 DNA follows: TGTGCCACCAGCAGATACTACGGACGGTCCGGAGGGGATGAGCAGTTCTTC. Full variable domain (rest looked up from reference TRBV15 and TRBJ2-1): DAMVIQNPRYQVTQFGKPVTLSCSQTLNHNVMYWYQQKSSQAPKLLFHYYDKDFNNEADTPDNFQSRRPNTSFCFLDIRSPGLGDTAMYLCATSRYYGRSGGDEQFFGPGTRLTVL.

The chain uses TRBV19 and TRBJ1-5; 9 nucleotides agree with TRBD1. Germline lookup yields CDR1 LNHDA and CDR2 SQIVND (reference sequence). There are 19 residues in the CDR3. After removal of 6 bases from V and 0 bases from J, the junction contained 15 bases not matched to a gene. In DNA form, the CDR3 reads TGTGCCAGTAGGCGACCCGGGGACAGGGATGAGGATAGCAATCAGCCCCAGCATTTT. Translated: CASRRPGDRDEDSNQPQHF.

The chain carries TRBV6-5 and TRBJ2-1, with TRBD1 identical over 8 bases. The germline V gene encodes CDR1 MNHEY and CDR2 SVGAGI. CDR3 length: 14 residues. V was pared by 6 bases and J by 7 bases, with 8 bases of the junction left unmatched. The CDR3, as DNA: TGTGCCAGCAGCCAGGACAGGGTGGGTAATGAGCAGTTCTTC. Translated, it gives CASSQDRVGNEQFF.

The chain uses TRBV18 and TRBJ1-5; D call uncertain. The CDR3 is made up of 13 amino acids. CDR1 and CDR2 from the germline V gene are KGHSH and LQKENI. Trimming shortened V by 3 bases and J by 7 bases, and 10 bases separated the two germline ends. Here the CDR3 DNA reads TGTGCCAGCTCACCGGGAGGTTTGCAGCCCCAGCATTTT. Translation: CASSPGGLQPQHF.

The chain joins TRBV28 to TRBJ2-3, with D maybe TRBD2 (5 bases). The germline V gene has CDR1 MDHEN and CDR2 SYDVKM. V lost 2 bases, J lost 9 bases, and 18 bases lay in between. CDR3 length: 15 residues. The CDR3 DNA reads TGTGCCAGCAGTTTAAGAGGGCGGGCTCACGGGACGCAGTATTTT. Translated: CASSLRGRAHGTQYF. Full variable domain (outside the CDR3, taken from reference TRBV28 and TRBJ2-3): DVKVTQSSRYLVKRTGEKVFLECVQDMDHENMFWYRQDPGLGLRLIYFSYDVKMKEKGDIPEGYSVSREKKERFSLILESASTNQTSMYLCASSLRGRAHGTQYFGPGTRLTVL.

The table lists this clone with a count of one. The chain has TRBV10-1 and TRBJ2-3, with 9 bases aligning to TRBD1. Trimming cost V 6 bases and J 2 bases; bases outside gene matches: 6. CDR1 and CDR2 (germline): WNHNN, SYGVQD (reference sequence). The CDR3 has 15 residues. CDR3 amino acids: CASRAGTGNTDTQYF. The DNA of the CDR3 is TGCGCCAGCAGGGCCGGGACAGGGAACACAGATACGCAGTATTTT.

The J gene is TRBJ1-2, the V gene TRBV10-2; D possibly corresponds to TRBD1 (5 bases). Germline-derived CDR1 and CDR2 are WSHSY and SAAADI. V dropped 1 base and J dropped 3 bases, with 9 bases sitting between them. This CDR3 is built from 14 residues. CDR3 sequence (DNA): TGCGCCAGCAGTGAGTGGGGCATTGACTATGGCTACACCTTC. It specifies CASSEWGIDYGYTF.

This clone came up a few times. Other nucleotide sequences from this sample produce the same CDR3. The J gene is TRBJ1-2, the V gene TRBV30, with no clear D. CDR3 size: 13 residues. Germline V gives CDR1 GTSNPN, CDR2 SVGIG (reference sequence). Trimming pared 0 bases from V and 7 bases from J, leaving 12 bases between. In DNA form, the CDR3 reads TGTGCCTGGAGTGTAGGGCCAGGAGGTGGCTACACCTTC. Its protein product is CAWSVGPGGGYTF.

V is TRBV18 and J is TRBJ2-7, with TRBD2 as a possible D gene (6 bases). The CDR3 has 13 residues. Germline V gene data show CDR1 as KGHSH and CDR2 as LQKENI. Trimming took off 3 bases at V and 6 bases at J, with 12 bases between the two ends. The CDR3 coding sequence is TGTGCCAGCTCACCTCAGCGGGCTGGCGAGCAGTACTTC. Translated: CASSPQRAGEQYF.

This clone turned up a few times. The chain has TRBV19 and TRBJ1-5; tentative D call: TRBD1 (5 bases). The V gene's germline CDR1 is LNHDA and CDR2 SQIVND (reference sequence). V was cut by 6 bases and J by 9 bases, with 12 bases left in between. The CDR3 is made up of 12 amino acids. The CDR3: CASRTVGLPQHF. The CDR3, as DNA: TGTGCCAGTAGGACAGTCGGTCTGCCCCAGCATTTT.

The chain joins TRBV4-1 to TRBJ1-4; 7 nucleotides match TRBD1. The V gene end was trimmed by 4 bases and the J gene end by 3 bases; junction bases not matched to a gene: 8. This CDR3 comprises 16 residues. Germline lookup yields CDR1 MGHRA and CDR2 YSYEKL. Written as DNA, the CDR3 is TGCGCCAGCAGCCCGGAACAGGGGACGGCTAATGAAAAACTGTTTTTT. Translated: CASSPEQGTANEKLFF.

This chain joins TRBV25-1 and TRBJ2-1, with D possibly TRBD2 on 6 matching bases. This CDR3 region has 17 residues. CDR1 and CDR2 from the germline V gene are MGHDK and SYGVNS. The V gene lost 5 bases and the J gene lost 5 bases, with 22 bases spanning the gap. The CDR3 nucleotides are TGTGCCAGCAGTATGAGCGCCGGGACTGGGGTAGACAATGAGCAGTTCTTC. Its protein is CASSMSAGTGVDNEQFF.

The chain's CDR3 is CASSRVGLAGGETQYF. The CDR3 nucleotides are TGTGCCAGCAGCAGGGTGGGACTAGCGGGAGGAGAGACCCAGTACTTC. V is TRBV7-6 and J is TRBJ2-5; TRBD2 aligns across 15 bases. Trimming removed 5 bases from V and 4 bases from J; junction bases left unmatched: 5. Germline values: CDR1 SGHVS, CDR2 FNYEAQ. This CDR3 is 16 amino acids long.

The V and J genes are TRBV5-1 and TRBJ2-2, with a possible D match to TRBD1 (6 bases). CDR1 and CDR2 from the germline V gene are SGHRS and YFSETQ. This CDR3 spans 15 amino acids. Trimming took 1 base from V and 2 from J, leaving 9 bases between them. CDR3 in DNA: TGCGCCAGCAGCTTGCCAGGGGCAAACACCGGGGAGCTGTTTTTT. Its translation is CASSLPGANTGELFF.